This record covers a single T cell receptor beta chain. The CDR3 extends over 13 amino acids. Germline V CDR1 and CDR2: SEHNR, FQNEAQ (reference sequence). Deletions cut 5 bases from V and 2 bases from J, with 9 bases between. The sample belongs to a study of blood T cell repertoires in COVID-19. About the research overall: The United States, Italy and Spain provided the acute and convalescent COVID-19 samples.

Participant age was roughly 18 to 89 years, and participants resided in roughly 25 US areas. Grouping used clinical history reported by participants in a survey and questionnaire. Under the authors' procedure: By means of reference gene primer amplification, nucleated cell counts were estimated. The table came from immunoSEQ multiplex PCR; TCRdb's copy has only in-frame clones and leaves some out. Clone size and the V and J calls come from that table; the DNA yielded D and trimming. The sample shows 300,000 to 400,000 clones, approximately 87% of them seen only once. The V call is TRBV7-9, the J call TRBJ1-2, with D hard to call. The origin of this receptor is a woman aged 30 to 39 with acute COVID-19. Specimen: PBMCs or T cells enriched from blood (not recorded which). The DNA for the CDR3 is TGTGCCAGCAGCCTGGGCCAGAACTATGGCTACACCTTC. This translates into CASSLGQNYGYTF.